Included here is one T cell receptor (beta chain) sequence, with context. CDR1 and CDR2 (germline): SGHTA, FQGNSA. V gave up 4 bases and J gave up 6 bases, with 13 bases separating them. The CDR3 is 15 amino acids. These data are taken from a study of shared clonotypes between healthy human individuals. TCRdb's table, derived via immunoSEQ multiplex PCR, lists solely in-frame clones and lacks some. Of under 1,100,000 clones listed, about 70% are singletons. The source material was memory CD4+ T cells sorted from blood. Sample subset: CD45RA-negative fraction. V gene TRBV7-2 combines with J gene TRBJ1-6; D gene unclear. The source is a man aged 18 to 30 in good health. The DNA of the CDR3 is TGTGCCAGCAGCTCGTTGGTGGGTTCTAATTCACCCCTCCACTTT. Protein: CASSSLVGSNSPLHF.